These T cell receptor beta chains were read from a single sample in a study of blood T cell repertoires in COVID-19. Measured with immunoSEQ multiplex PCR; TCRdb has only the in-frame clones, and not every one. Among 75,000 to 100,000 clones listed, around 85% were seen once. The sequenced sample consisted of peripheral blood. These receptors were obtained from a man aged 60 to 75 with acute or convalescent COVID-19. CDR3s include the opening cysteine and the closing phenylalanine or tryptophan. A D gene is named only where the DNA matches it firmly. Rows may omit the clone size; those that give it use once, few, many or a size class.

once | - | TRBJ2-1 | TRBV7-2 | TGTGCCAGCAGCTTCCGGGACTTCTACAATGAGCAGTTCTTC | CASSFRDFYNEQFF
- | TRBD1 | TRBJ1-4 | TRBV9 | TGTGCCAGCAGCGTAGAGGGGGCCCTAAGTGAAAAACTGTTTTTT | CASSVEGALSEKLFF
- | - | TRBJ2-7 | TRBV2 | TGTGCCAGCAGTGTGTCAGTCTCCTACGAGCAGTACTTC | CASSVSVSYEQYF
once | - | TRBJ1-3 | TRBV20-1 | TGCAGTGCTAGTCCGTTCCGAGAGTTCTCTGGAAACACCATATATTTT | CSASPFREFSGNTIYF
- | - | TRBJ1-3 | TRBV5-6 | TGTGCCAGCAGCTTAGGACAGACCTCTGGAAACACCATATATTTT | CASSLGQTSGNTIYF
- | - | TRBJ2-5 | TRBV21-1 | TGTGCCAGCCGGGGACAAGCCCAAGAGACCCAGTACTTC | CASRGQAQETQYF
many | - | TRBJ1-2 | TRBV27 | TGTGCCAGCAGTGACAGAGTTAACTATGGCTACACCTTC | CASSDRVNYGYTF
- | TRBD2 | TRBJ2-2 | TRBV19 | TGTGCCAGTAGCGAGCGGGGAAACACCGGGGAGCTGTTTTTT | CASSERGNTGELFF
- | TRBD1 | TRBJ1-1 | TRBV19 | TGTGCCAGTAGTATAGGACAGGGGGCTTCGGATGAAGCTTTCTTT | CASSIGQGASDEAFF
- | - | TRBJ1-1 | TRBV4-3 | TGCGCCAGCAGCCAAGTTTCGGGGGGGTACACTGAAGCTTTCTTT | CASSQVSGGYTEAFF
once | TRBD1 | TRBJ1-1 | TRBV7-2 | TGTGCCAGCAGCTTATCGCCCCGGACAGGGTTAGGGACTGAAGCTTTCTTT | CASSLSPRTGLGTEAFF
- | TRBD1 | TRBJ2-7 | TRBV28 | TGTGCCAGCAGTACCTCGACAGGGGGGAGCTACGAGCAGTACTTC | CASSTSTGGSYEQYF
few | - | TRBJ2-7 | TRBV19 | TGTGCCAGTAGTATAGATTTGGAGACCTACGAGCAGTACTTC | CASSIDLETYEQYF
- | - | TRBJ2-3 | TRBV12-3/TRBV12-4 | TGTGCCAGCAGTTTTCCGGATACGCAGTATTTT | CASSFPDTQYF
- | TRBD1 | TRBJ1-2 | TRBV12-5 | TGTGCTAGTGGTACATCAGGGGGCGGCTATGGCTACACCTTC | CASGTSGGGYGYTF
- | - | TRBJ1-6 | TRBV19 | TGTGCCAGTAGCCGGGACAACCACTCACCCCTCCACTTT | CASSRDNHSPLHF
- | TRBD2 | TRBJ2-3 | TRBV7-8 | TGTGCCAGCAGCTTACCCGCTGGGACTAGCGGTACTAGCACAGATACGCAGTATTTT | CASSLPAGTSGTSTDTQYF
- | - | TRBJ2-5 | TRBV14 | TGTGCCAGCAGCCAAGATCCCAGGGTTGAGACCCAGTACTTC | CASSQDPRVETQYF
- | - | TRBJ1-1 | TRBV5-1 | TGCGCCAGCAGCTTGGGGGCAGGCCAGGGGACAGAAGCTTTCTTT | CASSLGAGQGTEAFF
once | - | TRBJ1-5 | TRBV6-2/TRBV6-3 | TGTGCCAGCAGCCCTCCGGGAGGGACCCTCTATCCCCAGCATTTT | CASSPPGGTLYPQHF
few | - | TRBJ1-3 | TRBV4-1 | TGCGCCAGCAGCCTGCAGGGTTCCTCTGGAAACACCATATATTTT | CASSLQGSSGNTIYF
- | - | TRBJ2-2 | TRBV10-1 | TGCGCCAGCGGTCCTGGCGGGGCCAACACCGGGGAGCTGTTTTTT | CASGPGGANTGELFF
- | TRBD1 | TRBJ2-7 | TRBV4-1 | TGCGCCAGCAGCCAGGGGGACAGCGGCTCCTACGAGCAGTACTTC | CASSQGDSGSYEQYF
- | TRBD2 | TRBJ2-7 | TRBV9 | TGTGCCAGCAGCGTGGATGGACTAGCGGGGTACGAGCAGTACTTC | CASSVDGLAGYEQYF
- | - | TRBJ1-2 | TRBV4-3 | TGCGCCAGCAGCCAAGATCTGGGCACGATTGTATTATTCTATGGCTACACCTTC | CASSQDLGTIVLFYGYTF
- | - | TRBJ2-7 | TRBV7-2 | TGTGCCAGCAGCTTACAAGGACAGAGAAGCTCCTACGAGCAGTACTTC | CASSLQGQRSSYEQYF
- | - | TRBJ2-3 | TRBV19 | TGTGCCAGTAGTATACGGCCAGGGCTTTTAGGAGATACGCAGTATTTT | CASSIRPGLLGDTQYF
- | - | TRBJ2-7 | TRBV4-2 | TGTGCCAGCAGCTACGACTACTCCTCGTACGAGCAGTACTTC | CASSYDYSSYEQYF
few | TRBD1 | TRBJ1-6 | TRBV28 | TGTGCCAGCACCCTGACAGGGACCACTAATTCACCCCTCCACTTT | CASTLTGTTNSPLHF
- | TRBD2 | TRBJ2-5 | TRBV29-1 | TGCAGCACCCTTGGGGGGGGACAAGAGACCCAGTACTTC | CSTLGGGQETQYF
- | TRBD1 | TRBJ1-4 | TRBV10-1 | TGCGCCAGCAGCGGACAGGGGGCCCGGGAAAAACTGTTTTTT | CASSGQGAREKLFF
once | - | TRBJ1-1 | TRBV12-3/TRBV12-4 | TGTGCCAGCAGCACCTCAGGGTACACTGAAGCTTTCTTT | CASSTSGYTEAFF
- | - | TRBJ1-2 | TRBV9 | TGTGCCAGCAGCGTGGCAGCGGGACAAAACTATGGCTACACCTTC | CASSVAAGQNYGYTF
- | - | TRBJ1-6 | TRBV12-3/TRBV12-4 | TGTGCCAGCAGGGGCGATAATTCACCCCTCCACTTT | CASRGDNSPLHF
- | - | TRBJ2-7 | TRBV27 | TGTGCCAGCACCCAACAGGGAAAGAACGAGCAGTACTTC | CASTQQGKNEQYF
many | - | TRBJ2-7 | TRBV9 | TGTGCCAGCAGCGTAGGGCCCCCATACGAGCAGTACTTC | CASSVGPPYEQYF
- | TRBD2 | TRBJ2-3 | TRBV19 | TGTGCCAGTAGTATCAGCGGGAGTGCAGATACGCAGTATTTT | CASSISGSADTQYF
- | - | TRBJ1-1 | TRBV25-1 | TGTGCCAGCAGTGAATCGGGAACAGGGCCTAGAGCTGAAGCTTTCTTT | CASSESGTGPRAEAFF
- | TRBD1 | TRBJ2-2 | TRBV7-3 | TGTGCCAGCAGCTTAACGGGACAGACATTAAACACCGGGGAGCTGTTTTTT | CASSLTGQTLNTGELFF
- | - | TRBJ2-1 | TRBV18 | TGTGCCAGCTCACAGGATCTAGGGGCGTTCTTC | CASSQDLGAFF
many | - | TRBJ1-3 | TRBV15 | TGTGCCACCAGCAGACAGGGCTCGTTCTCTGGAAACACCATATATTTT | CATSRQGSFSGNTIYF
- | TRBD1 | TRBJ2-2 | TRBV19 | TGTGCCAGTAGTGCAACCGGGACAGGGTCCGCCGGGGAGCTGTTTTTT | CASSATGTGSAGELFF
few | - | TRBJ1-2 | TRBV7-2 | TGTGCCAGCAGCTTAGTAGGGGCTGGCGGCTACACCTTC | CASSLVGAGGYTF
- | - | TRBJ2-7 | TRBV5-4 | TGTGCCAGCAGCATCCGGACAGACTACGAGCAGTACTTC | CASSIRTDYEQYF
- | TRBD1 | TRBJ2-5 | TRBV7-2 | TGTGCCAGCACCGGGACAGGGAAGACCCAGTACTTC | CASTGTGKTQYF
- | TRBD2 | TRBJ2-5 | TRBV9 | TGTGCCAGCAGCGTAGGACTAGCGGGGGACCTCCAAGAGACCCAGTACTTC | CASSVGLAGDLQETQYF
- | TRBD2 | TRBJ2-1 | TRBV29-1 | TGCAGCGTTGACCTTGACGGGAGGGCTTACAATGAGCAGTTCTTC | CSVDLDGRAYNEQFF
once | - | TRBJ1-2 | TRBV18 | TGTGCCAGCTCACCACGTCAGGGTAACTATGGCTACACCTTC | CASSPRQGNYGYTF
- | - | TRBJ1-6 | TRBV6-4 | TGTGCCAGCAGGGATACGGACAGCTCCTATAATTCACCCCTCCACTTT | CASRDTDSSYNSPLHF
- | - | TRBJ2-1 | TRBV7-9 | TGTGCCAGCAGCCGTGAGCGGGCCTCCTACAATGAGCAGTTCTTC | CASSRERASYNEQFF